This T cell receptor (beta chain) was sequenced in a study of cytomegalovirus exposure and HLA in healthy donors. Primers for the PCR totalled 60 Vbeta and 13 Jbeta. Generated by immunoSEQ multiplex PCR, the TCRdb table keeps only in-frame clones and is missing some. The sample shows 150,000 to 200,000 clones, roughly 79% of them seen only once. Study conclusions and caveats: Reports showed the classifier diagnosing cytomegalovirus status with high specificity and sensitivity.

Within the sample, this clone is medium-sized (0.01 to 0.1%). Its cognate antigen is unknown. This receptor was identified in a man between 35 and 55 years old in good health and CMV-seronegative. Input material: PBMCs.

Here the CDR3 reads CASSDSDTNIQYF. CDR3 sequence (DNA): TGTGCCAGCAGTGACTCGGACACGAACATTCAGTACTTC. The V call is TRBV6-4, the J call TRBJ2-4, with D perhaps matching TRBD1 (5 bases). The germline V and J ends were trimmed by 0 bases and 7 bases, with 7 bases remaining between them. Germline V lookup: CDR1 MRHNA, CDR2 SNTAGT. The CDR3 has 13 residues.